The 6 T cell receptor beta chains in this list originate from one sample, sequenced in a study of blood T cell repertoires in COVID-19. Some clones are missing from TCRdb's copy, which holds only in-frame ones; the method was immunoSEQ multiplex PCR. This table has fewer than 350,000 clones, 70% to 90% appearing once. The sample was peripheral blood. These receptors all come from a woman aged 45-65 years with active or convalescent COVID-19.

This sequence joins TRBV6-4 and TRBJ2-5; D gene unclear. This CDR3 contains 13 residues. The V end lost 6 bases, the J end lost 1 base, and 9 bases lay between the germline ends. Germline values: CDR1 MRHNA, CDR2 SNTAGT. CDR3 loop: CASSQTGQETQYF. CDR3 nucleotides: TGTGCCAGCAGCCAGACTGGCCAAGAGACCCAGTACTTC.

This chain links TRBV29-1 with TRBJ2-7; a possible D gene is TRBD2 (6 bases). The CDR3 loop spans 14 amino acids. Per the germline V gene, CDR1 is SQVTM and CDR2 is ANQGSEA. V was trimmed by 6 bases and J by 4 bases, leaving 19 bases between them. CDR3 protein: CSVDTGTLIYEQYF. CDR3 bases: TGCAGCGTAGATACCGGGACTTTGATTTACGAGCAGTACTTC.

This chain uses TRBV15 with TRBJ1-6, with no clear D. Germline lookup yields CDR1 LNHNV and CDR2 YYDKDF (reference sequence). The ends were cut back, 1 base at V and 2 bases at J, with 9 bases in the middle. The CDR3 has 16 residues. The CDR3 region is CATSRVNAAYNSPLHF. The CDR3 DNA follows: TGTGCCACCAGCAGAGTGAATGCGGCCTATAATTCACCCCTCCACTTT.

The chain joins TRBV18 to TRBJ2-7; TRBD1 matches at 9 bases. Losses at the gene ends were 4 bases for V and 2 bases for J; bases not matched to a gene: 6. CDR1 is KGHSH and CDR2 is LQKENI in the germline V gene. This CDR3 region has 15 residues. The CDR3 loop reads CASSLQGAPTYEQYF. The CDR3 bases are TGTGCCAGCTCACTACAGGGGGCTCCCACCTACGAGCAGTACTTC.

The gene calls are TRBV30 and TRBJ1-2, with a weak D call TRBD1 (5 bases). The length of the CDR3 is 17 residues. The V gene lost 0 bases and the J gene lost 4 bases, with 21 bases spanning the gap. Germline CDR1 and CDR2: GTSNPN and SVGIG (reference sequence). The CDR3 sequence: CAWSVHTGLRFSYGYTF. The CDR3 nucleotides are TGTGCCTGGAGTGTACATACAGGCCTCAGATTCTCCTATGGCTACACCTTC.

The chain combines TRBV5-1 with TRBJ2-1; 14 bases fit TRBD2. V dropped 4 bases and J dropped 9; count of bases not matched to a gene: 6. The germline V gene encodes CDR1 SGHRS and CDR2 YFSETQ. The CDR3 totals 15 residues. CDR3 amino acids: CASSPGLAGGVEQFF. CDR3 nucleotide sequence: TGCGCCAGCAGCCCCGGACTAGCGGGAGGAGTTGAGCAGTTCTTC.